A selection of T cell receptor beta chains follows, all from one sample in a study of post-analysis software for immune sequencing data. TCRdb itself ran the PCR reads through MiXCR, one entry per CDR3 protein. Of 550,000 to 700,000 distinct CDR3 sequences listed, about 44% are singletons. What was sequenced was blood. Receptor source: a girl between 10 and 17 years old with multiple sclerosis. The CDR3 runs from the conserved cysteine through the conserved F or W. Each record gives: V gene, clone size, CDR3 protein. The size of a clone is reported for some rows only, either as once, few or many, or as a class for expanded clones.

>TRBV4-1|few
CASSQGPSEETQYF
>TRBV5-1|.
CASSLEGATYEQYF
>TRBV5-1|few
CASSLFEVRTSGRNEQFF
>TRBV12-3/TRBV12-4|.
CASSLRGQGLPYNEQFF
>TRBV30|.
CAWSTGNYGHTF
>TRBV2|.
CASSRTSRTDTQYF
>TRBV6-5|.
CASRQGSTQGAFF
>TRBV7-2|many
CASSLGAGQETQYF
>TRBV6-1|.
CASIPQDRVTNQPQHF
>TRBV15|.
CATSRDYAGGEQPQHF
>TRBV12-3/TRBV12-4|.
CASTLRSGPAYEQYF
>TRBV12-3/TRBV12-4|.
CASGRVDEQYF
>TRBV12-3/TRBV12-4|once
CASNRQGVGYGYTF
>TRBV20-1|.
CSGLDPWDRGSPLHF
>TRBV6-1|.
CASSDLTYEQFF
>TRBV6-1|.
CASSESPGGQPQHF
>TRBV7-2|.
CASSYASARVNEQFF
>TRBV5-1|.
CASSLGSRSSQQFF
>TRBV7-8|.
CASSLAGDRETQYF
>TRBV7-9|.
CASSEDYRSYEQYF
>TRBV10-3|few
CAIRTSGGTDTQYF
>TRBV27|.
CASRGGGMMYNEQFF
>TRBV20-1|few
CSARPGTSYEQYF
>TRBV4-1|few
CASSQLPSPGAASRYGYTF
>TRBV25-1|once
CASSEWSSPLHF